This T cell receptor beta chain was observed in a study of blood T cell repertoires in COVID-19. The wider study: T cells, B-cell-depleted T cells, or PBMCs supplied cDNA or gDNA.

In the original workflow: It was from reference gene primer amplification that nucleated cell counts were estimated. Sequenced by immunoSEQ multiplex PCR; TCRdb stores in-frame clones only, minus some. The V and J calls and clone size are taken from that table; D and trimming were inferred from the DNA. The sample includes a few hundred thousand clones, approximately 89% of them seen just once. V was trimmed by 2 bases and J by 6 bases, leaving 16 bases between them. The CDR3 covers 15 residues. Germline-derived CDR1 and CDR2 are MNHNY and SVGAGI (reference sequence). Enrolled during active infection, Seattle patients were then followed longitudinally.

The sequenced material came from peripheral blood. The sequence came from a woman in her sixties or seventies with COVID-19, enrolled during active disease. The gene calls are TRBV6-6 and TRBJ1-1; D perhaps matches TRBD1 (5 bases). CDR3 bases: TGTGCCAGCAGTTACAAACGAGGCAGGGAATCTGAAGCTTTCTTT. The encoded protein is CASSYKRGRESEAFF.